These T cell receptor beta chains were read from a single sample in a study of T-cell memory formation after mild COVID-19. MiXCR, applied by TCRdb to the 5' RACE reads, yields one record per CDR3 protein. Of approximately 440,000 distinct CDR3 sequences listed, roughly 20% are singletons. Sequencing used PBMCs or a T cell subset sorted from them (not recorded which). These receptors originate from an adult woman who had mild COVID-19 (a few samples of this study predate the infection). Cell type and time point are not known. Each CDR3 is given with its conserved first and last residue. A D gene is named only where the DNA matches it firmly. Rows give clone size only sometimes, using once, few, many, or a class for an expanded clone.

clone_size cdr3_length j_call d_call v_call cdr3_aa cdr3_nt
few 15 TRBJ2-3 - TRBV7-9 CASSRGDISTDTQYF TGTGCCAGCAGCAGGGGGGACATTAGCACAGATACGCAGTATTTT
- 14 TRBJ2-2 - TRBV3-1 CASSQQPPPGELFF TGTGCCAGCAGCCAACAACCTCCCCCCGGGGAGCTGTTTTTT
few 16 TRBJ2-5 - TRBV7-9 CASSWGRRHGGETQYF TGTGCCAGCAGCTGGGGACGCCGACATGGTGGGGAGACCCAGTACTTC
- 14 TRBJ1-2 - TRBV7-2 CASSRRRDGYGYTF TGTGCCAGCAGCCGACGACGGGACGGCTATGGCTACACCTTC
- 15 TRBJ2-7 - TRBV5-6 CASSPIGALTYEQYF TGTGCCAGCAGCCCTATAGGGGCTTTAACCTACGAGCAGTACTTC
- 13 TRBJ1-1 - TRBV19 CASSIGGYTEAFF TGTGCCAGTAGTATAGGGGGATACACTGAAGCTTTCTTT
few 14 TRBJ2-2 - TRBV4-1 CASSQAFRTGELFF TGCGCCAGCAGCCAAGCTTTCCGTACCGGGGAGCTGTTTTTT
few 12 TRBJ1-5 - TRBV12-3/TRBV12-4 CASSLGGGPQHF TGTGCCAGCAGTTTAGGCGGGGGGCCCCAGCATTTT
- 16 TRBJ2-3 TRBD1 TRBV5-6 CASSLDGTGTTDTQYF TGTGCCAGCAGCTTGGATGGGACAGGGACCACAGATACGCAGTATTTT
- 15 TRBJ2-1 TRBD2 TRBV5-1 CASSLAGGVGNEQFF TGCGCCAGCAGCTTGGCGGGGGGAGTGGGTAATGAGCAGTTCTTC
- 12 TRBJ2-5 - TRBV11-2 CASSRSRETQYF TGTGCCAGCAGCCGTAGCCGAGAGACCCAGTACTTC
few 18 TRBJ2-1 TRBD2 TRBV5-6 CASSPGLAGGPGLSEQFF TGTGCCAGCAGCCCCGGACTAGCGGGAGGGCCTGGACTCTCGGAGCAGTTCTTC
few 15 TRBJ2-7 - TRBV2 CASSGKGPGRYEQYF TGTGCCAGCAGTGGAAAGGGACCGGGGCGCTACGAGCAGTACTTC
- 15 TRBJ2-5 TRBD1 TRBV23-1 CASSQSRDRGETQYF TGCGCCAGCAGTCAATCGCGCGACAGGGGAGAGACCCAGTACTTC
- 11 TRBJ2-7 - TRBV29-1 CSVSRGAEQYF TGCAGCGTTAGCCGGGGAGCCGAGCAGTACTTC
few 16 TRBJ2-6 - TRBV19 CASSKQGPSGANVLTF TGTGCCAGTAGTAAACAGGGACCATCTGGGGCCAACGTCCTGACTTTC
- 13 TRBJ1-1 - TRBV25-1 CASSEWKGGEAFF TGTGCCAGCAGTGAATGGAAAGGCGGAGAAGCTTTCTTT
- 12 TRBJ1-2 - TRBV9 CASSADLAGYTF TGTGCCAGCAGCGCCGACCTGGCTGGCTACACCTTC
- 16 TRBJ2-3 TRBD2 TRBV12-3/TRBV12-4 CASSYPSGRATDTQYF TGTGCCAGCAGTTATCCTAGCGGGAGGGCGACAGATACGCAGTATTTT
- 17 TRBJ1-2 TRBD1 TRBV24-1 CATSDTGQGRVNYGYTF TGTGCCACCAGTGATACAGGACAGGGCCGGGTGAACTATGGCTACACCTTC
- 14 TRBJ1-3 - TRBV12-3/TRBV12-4 CASSLRRAENTIYF TGTGCCAGCAGTTTAAGAAGGGCTGAAAACACCATATATTTT
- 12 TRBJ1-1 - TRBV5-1 CASKAGATEAFF TGCGCCAGCAAGGCAGGGGCCACTGAAGCTTTCTTT
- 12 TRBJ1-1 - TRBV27 CASNGVNTEAFF TGTGCCAGCAACGGAGTCAACACTGAAGCTTTCTTT